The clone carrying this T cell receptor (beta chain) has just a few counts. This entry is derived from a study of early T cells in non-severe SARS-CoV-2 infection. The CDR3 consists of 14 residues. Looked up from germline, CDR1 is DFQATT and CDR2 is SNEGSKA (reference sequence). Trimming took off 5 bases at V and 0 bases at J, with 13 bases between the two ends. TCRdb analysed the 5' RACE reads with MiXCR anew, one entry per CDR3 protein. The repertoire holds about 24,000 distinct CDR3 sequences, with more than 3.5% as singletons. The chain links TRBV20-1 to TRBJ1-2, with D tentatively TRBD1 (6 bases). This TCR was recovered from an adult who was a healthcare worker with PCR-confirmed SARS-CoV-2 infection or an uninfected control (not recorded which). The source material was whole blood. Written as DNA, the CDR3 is TGCAGTGCTGATCCGACAGGAGCTAACTATGGCTACACCTTC. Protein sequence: CSADPTGANYGYTF.